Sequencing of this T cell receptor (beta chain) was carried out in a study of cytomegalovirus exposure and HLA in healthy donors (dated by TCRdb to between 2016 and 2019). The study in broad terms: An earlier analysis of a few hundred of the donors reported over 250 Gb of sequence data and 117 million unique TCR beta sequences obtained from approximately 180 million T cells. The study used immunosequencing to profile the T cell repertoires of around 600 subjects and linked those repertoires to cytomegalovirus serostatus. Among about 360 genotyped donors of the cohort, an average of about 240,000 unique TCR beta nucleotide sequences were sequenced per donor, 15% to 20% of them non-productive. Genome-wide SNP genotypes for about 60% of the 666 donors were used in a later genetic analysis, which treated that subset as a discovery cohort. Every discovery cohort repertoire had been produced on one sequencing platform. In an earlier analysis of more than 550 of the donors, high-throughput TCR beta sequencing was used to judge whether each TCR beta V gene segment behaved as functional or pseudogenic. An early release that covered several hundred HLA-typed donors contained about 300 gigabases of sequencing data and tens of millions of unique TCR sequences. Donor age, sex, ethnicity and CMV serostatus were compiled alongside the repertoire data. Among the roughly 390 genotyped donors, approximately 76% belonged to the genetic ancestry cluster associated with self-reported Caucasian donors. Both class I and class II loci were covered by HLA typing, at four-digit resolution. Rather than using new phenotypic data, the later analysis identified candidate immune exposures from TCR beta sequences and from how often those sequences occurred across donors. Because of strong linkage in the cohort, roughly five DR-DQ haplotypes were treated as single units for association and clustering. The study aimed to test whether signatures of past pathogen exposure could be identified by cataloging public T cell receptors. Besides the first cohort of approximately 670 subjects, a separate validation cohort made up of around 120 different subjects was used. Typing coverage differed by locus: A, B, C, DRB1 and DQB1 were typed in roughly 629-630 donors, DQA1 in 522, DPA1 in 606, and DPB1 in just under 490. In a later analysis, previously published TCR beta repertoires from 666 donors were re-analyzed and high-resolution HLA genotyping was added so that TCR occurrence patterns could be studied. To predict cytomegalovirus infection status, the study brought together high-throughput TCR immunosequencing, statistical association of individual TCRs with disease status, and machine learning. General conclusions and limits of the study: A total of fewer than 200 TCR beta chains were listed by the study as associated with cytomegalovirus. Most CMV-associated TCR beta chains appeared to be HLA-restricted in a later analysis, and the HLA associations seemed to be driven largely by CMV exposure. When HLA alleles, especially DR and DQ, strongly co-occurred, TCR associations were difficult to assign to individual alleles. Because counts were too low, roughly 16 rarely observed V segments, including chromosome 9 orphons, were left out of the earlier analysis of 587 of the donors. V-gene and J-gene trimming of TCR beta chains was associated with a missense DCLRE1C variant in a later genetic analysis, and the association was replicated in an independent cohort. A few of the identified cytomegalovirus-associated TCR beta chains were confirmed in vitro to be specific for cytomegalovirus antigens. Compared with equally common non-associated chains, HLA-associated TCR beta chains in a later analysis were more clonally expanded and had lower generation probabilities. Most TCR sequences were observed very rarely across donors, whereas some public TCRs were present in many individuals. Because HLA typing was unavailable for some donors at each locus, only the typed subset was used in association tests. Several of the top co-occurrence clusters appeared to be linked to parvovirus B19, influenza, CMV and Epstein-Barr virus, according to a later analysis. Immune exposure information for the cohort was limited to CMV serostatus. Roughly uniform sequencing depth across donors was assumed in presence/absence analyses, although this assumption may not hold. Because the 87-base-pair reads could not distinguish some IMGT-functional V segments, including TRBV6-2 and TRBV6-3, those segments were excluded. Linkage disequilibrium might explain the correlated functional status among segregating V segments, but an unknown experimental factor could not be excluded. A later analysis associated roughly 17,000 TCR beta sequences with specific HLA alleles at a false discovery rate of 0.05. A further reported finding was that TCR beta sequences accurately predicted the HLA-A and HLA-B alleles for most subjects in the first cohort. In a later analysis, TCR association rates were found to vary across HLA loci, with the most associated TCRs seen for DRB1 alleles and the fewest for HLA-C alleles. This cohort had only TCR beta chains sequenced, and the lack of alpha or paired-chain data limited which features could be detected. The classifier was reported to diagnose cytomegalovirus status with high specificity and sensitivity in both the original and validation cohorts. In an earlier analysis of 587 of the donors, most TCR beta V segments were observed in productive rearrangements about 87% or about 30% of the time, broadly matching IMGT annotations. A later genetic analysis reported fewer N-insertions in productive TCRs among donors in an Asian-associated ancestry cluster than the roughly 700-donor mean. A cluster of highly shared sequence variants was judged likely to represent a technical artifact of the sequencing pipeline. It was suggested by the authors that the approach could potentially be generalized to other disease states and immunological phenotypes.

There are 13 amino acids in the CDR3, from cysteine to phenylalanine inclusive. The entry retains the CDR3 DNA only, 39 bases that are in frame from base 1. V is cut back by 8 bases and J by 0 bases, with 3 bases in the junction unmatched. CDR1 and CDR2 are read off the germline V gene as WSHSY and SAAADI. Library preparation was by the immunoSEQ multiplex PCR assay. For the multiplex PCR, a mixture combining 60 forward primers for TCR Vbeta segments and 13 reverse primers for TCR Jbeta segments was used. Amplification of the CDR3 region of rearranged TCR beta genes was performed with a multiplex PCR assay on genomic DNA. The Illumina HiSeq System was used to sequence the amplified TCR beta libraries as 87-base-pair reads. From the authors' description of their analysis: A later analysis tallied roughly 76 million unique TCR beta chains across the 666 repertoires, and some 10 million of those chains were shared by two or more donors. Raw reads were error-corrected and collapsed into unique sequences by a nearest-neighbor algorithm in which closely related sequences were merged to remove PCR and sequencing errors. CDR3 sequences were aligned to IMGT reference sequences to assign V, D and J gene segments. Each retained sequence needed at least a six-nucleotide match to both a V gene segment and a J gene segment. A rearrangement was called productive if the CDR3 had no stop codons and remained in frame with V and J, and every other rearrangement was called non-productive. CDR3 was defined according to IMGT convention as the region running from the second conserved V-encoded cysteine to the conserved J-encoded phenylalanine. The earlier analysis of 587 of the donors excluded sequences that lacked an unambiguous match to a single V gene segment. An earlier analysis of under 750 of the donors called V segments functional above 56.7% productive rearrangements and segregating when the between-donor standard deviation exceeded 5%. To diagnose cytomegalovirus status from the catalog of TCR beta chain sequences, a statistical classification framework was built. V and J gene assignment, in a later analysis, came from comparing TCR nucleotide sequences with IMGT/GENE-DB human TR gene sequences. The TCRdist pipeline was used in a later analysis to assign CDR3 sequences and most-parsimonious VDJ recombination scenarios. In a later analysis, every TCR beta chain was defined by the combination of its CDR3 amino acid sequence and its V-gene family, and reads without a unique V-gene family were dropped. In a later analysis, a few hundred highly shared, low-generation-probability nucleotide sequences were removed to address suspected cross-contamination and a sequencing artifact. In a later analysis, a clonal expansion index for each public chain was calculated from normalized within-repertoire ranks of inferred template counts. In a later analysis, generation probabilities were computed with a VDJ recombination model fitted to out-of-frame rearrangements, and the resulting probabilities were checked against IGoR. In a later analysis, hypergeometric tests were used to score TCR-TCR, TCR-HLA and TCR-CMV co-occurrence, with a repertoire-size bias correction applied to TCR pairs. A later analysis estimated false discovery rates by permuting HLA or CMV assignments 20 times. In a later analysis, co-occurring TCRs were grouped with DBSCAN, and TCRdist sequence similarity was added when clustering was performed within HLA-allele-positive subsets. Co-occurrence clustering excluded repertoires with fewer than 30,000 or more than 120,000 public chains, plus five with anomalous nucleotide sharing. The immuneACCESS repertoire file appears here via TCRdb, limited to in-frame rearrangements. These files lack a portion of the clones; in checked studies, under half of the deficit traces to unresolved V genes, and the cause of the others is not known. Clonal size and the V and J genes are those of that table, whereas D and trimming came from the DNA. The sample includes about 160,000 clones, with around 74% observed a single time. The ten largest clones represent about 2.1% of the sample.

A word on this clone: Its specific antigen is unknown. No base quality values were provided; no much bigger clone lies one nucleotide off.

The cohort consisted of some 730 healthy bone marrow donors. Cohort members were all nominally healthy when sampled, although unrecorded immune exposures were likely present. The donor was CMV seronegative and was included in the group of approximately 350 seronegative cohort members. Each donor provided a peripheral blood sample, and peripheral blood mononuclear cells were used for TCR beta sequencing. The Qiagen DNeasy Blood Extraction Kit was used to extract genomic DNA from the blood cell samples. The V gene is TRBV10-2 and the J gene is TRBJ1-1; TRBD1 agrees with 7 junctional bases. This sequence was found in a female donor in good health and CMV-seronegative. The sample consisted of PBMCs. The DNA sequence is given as TGCGCCAGCTTTACAGGGGTGAACACTGAAGCTTTCTTT. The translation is CASFTGVNTEAFF.